The rows below give T cell receptor beta chains drawn from one sample of a study of type 1 regulatory T cells. Using its own MiXCR run on the reads, TCRdb lists one record per CDR3 protein. The repertoire holds 90,000 to 100,000 distinct CDR3 sequences, with about 28% as singletons. The sample comprised CD4+ T cells, either the whole sample or a sorted fraction (not recorded which). The origin of the receptors is a human donor in good health. Each CDR3 is given with its conserved first and last residue. Fields, in order: V gene, J gene, D gene, clone size, CDR3 DNA, CDR3 protein. D genes are given only for firm matches. The size field is filled for only some rows; it gives once, few, many or a size class.

TRBV19,TRBJ1-3,.,.,TGTGCCAGTAGTCGGCCTGGAAACACCATATACTTT,CASSRPGNTIYF
TRBV4-1,TRBJ2-6,TRBD1,few,TGCGCCAGCAGCCAGCCCCGACAGGGCTCTGGGGCCAACGTCCTGACTTTC,CASSQPRQGSGANVLTF
TRBV24-1,TRBJ1-5,.,few,TGTGCCACCAGTGACCCAGGGATGGCCCAGCATTTT,CATSDPGMAQHF
TRBV29-1,TRBJ2-1,TRBD1,few,TGCAGCGTGCTGGGACAGGGAGTATACAATGAGCAGTTCTTC,CSVLGQGVYNEQFF
TRBV24-1,TRBJ1-5,TRBD1,.,TGTGCCACCAGTGAGGGGGGACAGAATTTTGGCAATCAGCCCCAGCATTTT,CATSEGGQNFGNQPQHF
TRBV4-1,TRBJ2-1,TRBD2,few,TGCGCCAGCAGTCTTTCTAGCGGGAGAAATGAGCAGTTCTTC,CASSLSSGRNEQFF
TRBV20-1,TRBJ1-1,.,few,TGCAGTGCTAGATACAGGGTTGAAGCTTTCTTT,CSARYRVEAFF
TRBV7-6,TRBJ2-7,.,.,TGTGCCAGCAGCCGTATGGCCTCCGAGCAGTACTTC,CASSRMASEQYF
TRBV5-1,TRBJ2-6,TRBD2,.,TGCGCCAGCAGCTTTAGCGGGAGGGCTGGGGCCAACGTCCTGACTTTC,CASSFSGRAGANVLTF
TRBV3-1,TRBJ2-1,TRBD1,few,TGTGCCAGCAGCCAAGATCAGGGACAGGGGTCCAATGAGCAGTTCTTC,CASSQDQGQGSNEQFF
TRBV5-1,TRBJ2-5,.,.,TGCGCCAGCAGCTTCGGGGCCTCAAAACAAGAGACCCAGTACTTC,CASSFGASKQETQYF
TRBV7-9,TRBJ2-4,.,.,TGTGCCAGCAGCTCGCGACAGGACTTAGCCAAAAACATTCAGTACTTC,CASSSRQDLAKNIQYF
TRBV5-1,TRBJ2-1,.,.,TGCGCCAGCAGTGTCAGCTCGGCAAAGAGCAATGAGCAGTTCTTC,CASSVSSAKSNEQFF
TRBV20-1,TRBJ2-3,TRBD1,.,TGCAGTGCTATTGAGGCAGGGGGCGCCTCAGATACGCAGTATTTT,CSAIEAGGASDTQYF
TRBV5-5,TRBJ1-3,.,.,TGTGCCAGCAGCTTGGGTTCTAGTACAACTCCGAGGGGAAACACCATATATTTT,CASSLGSSTTPRGNTIYF
TRBV19,TRBJ1-5,.,.,TGTGCCAGTAGACAGAACATGGGAGATCAGCCCCAGCATTTT,CASRQNMGDQPQHF
TRBV5-1,TRBJ1-4,.,few,TGCGCCAGCAGCTTTGGACAGACCTTTCAGGGTGAAAAACTGTTTTTT,CASSFGQTFQGEKLFF
TRBV18,TRBJ1-1,.,.,TGTGCCAGCTCGGGGTGGGACACTGAAGCTTTCTTT,CASSGWDTEAFF
TRBV7-2,TRBJ2-1,.,few,TGTGCCAGCAGCTTAGATCAGAACCTGAATTGGAATGAGCAGTTCTTC,CASSLDQNLNWNEQFF
TRBV6-2/TRBV6-3,TRBJ2-7,.,.,TGTGCCAGCAGACTAACAGGGAGCGAGTACTACGAGCAGTACTTC,CASRLTGSEYYEQYF
TRBV29-1,TRBJ2-4,TRBD1,.,TGCAGCGTTACCGGGACAGGGATCGGGGACATTCAGTACTTC,CSVTGTGIGDIQYF
TRBV19,TRBJ2-1,.,.,TGTGCCAGTAGTATCCTCACGGGCGTCTCCTACAATGAGCAGTTCTTC,CASSILTGVSYNEQFF
TRBV20-1,TRBJ1-2,TRBD1,few,TGCAGTGCTAGAGATAGGGACAGGGCTAGTGGCTACACCTTC,CSARDRDRASGYTF
TRBV4-3,TRBJ2-7,.,.,TGCGCCAGCAGCCTCCGCCGTGGGGACGAGCAGTACTTC,CASSLRRGDEQYF
TRBV20-1,TRBJ1-4,.,few,TGCAGTGCTAACGGTTCCCCCTCCGAGGAAAAACTGTTTTTT,CSANGSPSEEKLFF
TRBV30,TRBJ2-2,.,.,TGTGCCTGGAAGAGTAAGCTCTTGGGTAGCACCGGGGAGCTGTTTTTT,CAWKSKLLGSTGELFF
TRBV15,TRBJ1-5,.,.,TGTGCCACCAGCAAAGGCTTCGGCAATCAGCCCCAGCATTTT,CATSKGFGNQPQHF
TRBV12-3/TRBV12-4,TRBJ2-1,.,.,TGTGCCAGCAGTGGGATGATCAATGAGCAGTTCTTC,CASSGMINEQFF
TRBV7-3,TRBJ2-3,.,.,TGTGCCAGCAGCTCCGAGGGACGGGGCACAGATACGCAGTATTTT,CASSSEGRGTDTQYF
TRBV20-1,TRBJ2-7,TRBD1,few,TGCAGTGCTAGACCCGGGACAGGCGAGCAGTACTTC,CSARPGTGEQYF
TRBV7-9,TRBJ1-2,.,.,TGTGCCAGCAGCTCCTATAACTATGGCTACACCTTC,CASSSYNYGYTF
TRBV28,TRBJ2-1,.,few,TGTGCCAGCAGTTTAGTTGAGCAGTTCTTC,CASSLVEQFF
TRBV5-5,TRBJ1-1,.,.,TGTGCCAGCAGCTTCGCCAGCGCTGAAGCTTTCTTT,CASSFASAEAFF
TRBV5-1,TRBJ2-1,TRBD1,.,TGCGCCAGCAGCTTGGGGACAGGGGGTTATGAGCAGTTCTTC,CASSLGTGGYEQFF
TRBV7-3,TRBJ2-3,.,few,TGTGCCAGCAGCTTAATAGGGTCAGATACGCAGTATTTT,CASSLIGSDTQYF
TRBV6-6,TRBJ2-7,.,.,TGTGCCAGCGGTGTCAGCGGCACAATCTACGAGCAGTACTTC,CASGVSGTIYEQYF
TRBV10-3,TRBJ1-3,.,.,TGTGCCATCAGTTTAGACTCGAATCCGGGAAACACCATATATTTT,CAISLDSNPGNTIYF
TRBV20-1,TRBJ2-4,.,once,TGCAGTGCTAGAAACGCAGGGGGGGACCAAAACATTCAGTACTTC,CSARNAGGDQNIQYF
TRBV15,TRBJ2-5,TRBD1,.,TGTGCCACCAGCAGCCAGGGGGCCGTTCAAGAGACCCAGTACTTC,CATSSQGAVQETQYF
TRBV7-9,TRBJ1-6,TRBD1,.,TGTGCCAGCAGCTTAGCGACAGGGTACAATTCACCCCTCCACTTT,CASSLATGYNSPLHF
TRBV6-2/TRBV6-3,TRBJ1-1,TRBD1,few,TGTGCCAGCAGCCTTCCTTTTCGGACAGGGGAGAACACTGAAGCTTTCTTT,CASSLPFRTGENTEAFF
TRBV18,TRBJ1-1,TRBD1,.,TGTGCCAGCTCATCCCAACCGGGACAGGGCCTGAACACTGAAGCTTTCTTT,CASSSQPGQGLNTEAFF
TRBV7-2,TRBJ2-2,TRBD1,many,TGTGCCAGCAGCTTAGACAGGGGGCTGATCACCGGGGAGCTGTTTTTT,CASSLDRGLITGELFF
TRBV20-1,TRBJ2-5,TRBD2,.,TGCAGTGCTACTCTAGCGGGACGGCAAGAGACCCAGTACTTC,CSATLAGRQETQYF
TRBV7-9,TRBJ2-3,.,.,TGTGCCAGCGGCCAGGGAAGCGGGCCCGACGGGACGCAGTATTTT,CASGQGSGPDGTQYF
TRBV5-1,TRBJ1-1,.,.,TGCGCCAGCAGCTCCGGACAGAGCCTTGATGGAGCTTTCTTT,CASSSGQSLDGAFF